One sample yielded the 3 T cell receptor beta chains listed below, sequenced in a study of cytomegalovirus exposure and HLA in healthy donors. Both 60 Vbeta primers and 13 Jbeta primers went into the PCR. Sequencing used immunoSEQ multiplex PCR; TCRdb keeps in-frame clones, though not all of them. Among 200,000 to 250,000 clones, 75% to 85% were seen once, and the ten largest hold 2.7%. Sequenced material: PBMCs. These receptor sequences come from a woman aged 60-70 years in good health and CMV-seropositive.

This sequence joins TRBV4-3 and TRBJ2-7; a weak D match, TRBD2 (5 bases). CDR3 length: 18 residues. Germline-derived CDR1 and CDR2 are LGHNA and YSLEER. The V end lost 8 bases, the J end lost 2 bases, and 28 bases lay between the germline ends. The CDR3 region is CASSREGNMVGETYEQYF. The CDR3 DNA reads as TGCGCCAGCTCTCGAGAGGGAAACATGGTGGGTGAGACCTACGAGCAGTACTTC.

In nucleotides, the CDR3 is TGCGCCAGCAGCAGCGGGACAGGGGGGATCTACGAGCAGTACTTC. Its protein is CASSSGTGGIYEQYF. The chain links TRBV5-1 to TRBJ2-7, with TRBD1 identical over 11 bases. With V trimmed by 4 bases and J by 3 bases, 6 bases remained unmatched. CDR1 is SGHRS, CDR2 YFSETQ, per germline. The CDR3 loop spans 15 amino acids.

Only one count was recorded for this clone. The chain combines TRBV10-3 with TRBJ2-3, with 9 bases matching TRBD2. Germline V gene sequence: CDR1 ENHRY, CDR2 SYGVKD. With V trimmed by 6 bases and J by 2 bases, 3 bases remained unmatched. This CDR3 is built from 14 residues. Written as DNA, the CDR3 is TGTGCCATCAGGGCGGGGGGGCCCACAGATACGCAGTATTTT. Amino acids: CAIRAGGPTDTQYF.